Listed below are T cell receptor beta chains from one sample, sequenced in a study of blood T cell repertoires in COVID-19. Sequencing used immunoSEQ multiplex PCR; TCRdb keeps in-frame clones, though not all of them. The data show roughly 280,000 clones, roughly 89% seen once. Sequencing was done on a sample of peripheral blood. The receptors here all came from a man aged 50-60 years with acute or convalescent COVID-19. Each CDR3 is given with its conserved first and last residue. Each record gives: CDR3 protein, J gene, D gene, V gene, clone size. D genes are given only for firm matches. Only part of the rows carry a size: once, few, many, or a class if the clone is expanded.

CDR3: CAWRNSMNTEAFF; J: TRBJ1-1; D: NA; V: TRBV30; size: NA
CDR3: CAISDRVGELFF; J: TRBJ2-2; D: TRBD1; V: TRBV10-3; size: NA
CDR3: CASSLAGGGEQFF; J: TRBJ2-1; D: TRBD2; V: TRBV11-3; size: NA
CDR3: CASSIGTEETQYF; J: TRBJ2-5; D: NA; V: TRBV19; size: NA
CDR3: CASSSREALSTEAFF; J: TRBJ1-1; D: NA; V: TRBV7-2; size: NA
CDR3: CASSQSYRVGEAFF; J: TRBJ1-1; D: NA; V: TRBV3-1/TRBV3-2; size: NA
CDR3: CASSFGTGAFRSTGELFF; J: TRBJ2-2; D: TRBD1; V: TRBV5-1; size: once
CDR3: CASRDNSETNGYTF; J: TRBJ1-2; D: NA; V: TRBV28; size: NA
CDR3: CASSEQASGRELFF; J: TRBJ2-2; D: NA; V: TRBV2; size: few
CDR3: CASRLGGDEQYF; J: TRBJ2-7; D: TRBD2; V: TRBV7-9; size: NA
CDR3: CASSQFGGGSTGELFF; J: TRBJ2-2; D: TRBD2; V: TRBV3-1/TRBV3-2; size: once
CDR3: CASVQGNYGYTF; J: TRBJ1-2; D: NA; V: TRBV12-5; size: NA
CDR3: CASSFTSLRASYNEQFF; J: TRBJ2-1; D: NA; V: TRBV5-1; size: once
CDR3: CASSPGLAEETQYF; J: TRBJ2-5; D: TRBD2; V: TRBV5-6; size: NA
CDR3: CASSEDFLENYGYTF; J: TRBJ1-2; D: NA; V: TRBV2; size: NA
CDR3: CASSPVGGGQETQYF; J: TRBJ2-5; D: NA; V: TRBV9; size: NA
CDR3: CAISEKLAGAEQFF; J: TRBJ2-1; D: TRBD2; V: TRBV10-3; size: NA
CDR3: CASRFDREPFGYTF; J: TRBJ1-2; D: TRBD1; V: TRBV27; size: NA
CDR3: CASSPQNTGELFF; J: TRBJ2-2; D: NA; V: TRBV18; size: once
CDR3: CASSLGTATNYGYTF; J: TRBJ1-2; D: NA; V: TRBV7-6; size: NA
CDR3: CASSGPHGQGYYGYTF; J: TRBJ1-2; D: TRBD1; V: TRBV9; size: NA
CDR3: CASSGTDLTEQFF; J: TRBJ2-1; D: NA; V: TRBV5-4; size: NA
CDR3: CASRLGNTEAFF; J: TRBJ1-1; D: NA; V: TRBV6-5; size: NA
CDR3: CASTPHHRGSSYEQYF; J: TRBJ2-7; D: TRBD1; V: TRBV19; size: NA
CDR3: CASSPGRVTNYGYTF; J: TRBJ1-2; D: NA; V: TRBV18; size: NA
CDR3: CAWGEGRYGYTF; J: TRBJ1-2; D: NA; V: TRBV30; size: NA
CDR3: CASLGGNEQFF; J: TRBJ2-1; D: TRBD2; V: TRBV10-2; size: NA
CDR3: CASSEGNSYEQYF; J: TRBJ2-7; D: NA; V: TRBV5-6; size: once
CDR3: CASSYGDIYGYTF; J: TRBJ1-2; D: NA; V: TRBV7-9; size: few
CDR3: CASSLVARGNSPLHF; J: TRBJ1-6; D: NA; V: TRBV5-1; size: NA
CDR3: CASSQLDTFSGNTIYF; J: TRBJ1-3; D: NA; V: TRBV3-1/TRBV3-2; size: NA
CDR3: CATRSPGNEQFF; J: TRBJ2-1; D: NA; V: TRBV15; size: few
CDR3: CASSQIKSGRAMANYGYTF; J: TRBJ1-2; D: NA; V: TRBV4-2; size: NA
CDR3: CASSAQGADTDTQYF; J: TRBJ2-3; D: TRBD1; V: TRBV9; size: NA
CDR3: CASSQEAGGLGGYTF; J: TRBJ1-2; D: TRBD1; V: TRBV4-1; size: NA
CDR3: CASSSTGGYGYTF; J: TRBJ1-2; D: TRBD1; V: TRBV27; size: NA
CDR3: CASKEADTQYF; J: TRBJ2-3; D: NA; V: TRBV12-3/TRBV12-4; size: NA
CDR3: CASRPGEGSYEQYF; J: TRBJ2-7; D: NA; V: TRBV6-5; size: NA
CDR3: CASSPGRDIVGDTQYF; J: TRBJ2-3; D: NA; V: TRBV19; size: NA
CDR3: CARRGGQETQYF; J: TRBJ2-5; D: TRBD2; V: TRBV2; size: NA
CDR3: CASSPPVLETQYF; J: TRBJ2-5; D: NA; V: TRBV18; size: NA
CDR3: CASSLHPGTGDRNQPQHF; J: TRBJ1-5; D: NA; V: TRBV21-1; size: NA
CDR3: CASSSQGYGYTF; J: TRBJ1-2; D: NA; V: TRBV11-3; size: NA
CDR3: CAWSGQGSREAFF; J: TRBJ1-1; D: TRBD1; V: TRBV30; size: NA
CDR3: CASSLAGQGGQPQHF; J: TRBJ1-5; D: TRBD1; V: TRBV5-1; size: few
CDR3: CATSRGAAEAFF; J: TRBJ1-1; D: NA; V: TRBV15; size: NA
CDR3: CASTLRGESPLHF; J: TRBJ1-6; D: NA; V: TRBV6-5; size: once
CDR3: CAISESVRGRDTGELFF; J: TRBJ2-2; D: TRBD1; V: TRBV10-3; size: once
CDR3: CASTLSLNTEAFF; J: TRBJ1-1; D: NA; V: TRBV11-2; size: NA
CDR3: CASSPSGEGNTIYF; J: TRBJ1-3; D: NA; V: TRBV18; size: NA
CDR3: CASSFSGAVTDTQYF; J: TRBJ2-3; D: TRBD2; V: TRBV13; size: NA
CDR3: CASSAVSSYNEQFF; J: TRBJ2-1; D: NA; V: TRBV19; size: once
CDR3: CASSWTEGDTEAFF; J: TRBJ1-1; D: NA; V: TRBV27; size: NA
CDR3: CASSYVFANTGELFF; J: TRBJ2-2; D: NA; V: TRBV6-5; size: NA
CDR3: CASSSSGEYNEQFF; J: TRBJ2-1; D: TRBD2; V: TRBV5-1; size: once
CDR3: CASSLLGAFSGNTIYF; J: TRBJ1-3; D: NA; V: TRBV6-5; size: NA
CDR3: CASSQEGIQGTGGYTF; J: TRBJ1-2; D: TRBD1; V: TRBV3-1/TRBV3-2; size: NA
CDR3: CSVGRGAKDTQYF; J: TRBJ2-3; D: NA; V: TRBV29-1; size: NA
CDR3: CASSELKSGFSQPQHF; J: TRBJ1-5; D: NA; V: TRBV6-1; size: NA